This T cell receptor beta chain derives from a study of memory CD4+ T cells and cytomegalovirus serostatus. As for the study in general: Of the healthy Belgian adults, nine or ten were CMV seropositive and approximately 24 seronegative.

The sort gate was single viable CD3+CD4+CD8-CD45RO+ cells for memory CD4+ T cells. CMV serostatus came from serum IgG against pp150, pp28, p38, p52. V lost 3 bases and J lost 0; bases outside the gene matches: 11. The CDR3 runs to 18 residues. CDR1 is LGHNT and CDR2 is FRNRAP in the germline V gene. Profiling relied on immunoSEQ multiplex PCR, and the TCRdb table lists in-frame clones only, not all of them. The data contain about 57,000 clones, approximately 79% of them singletons. The genes are TRBV12-5 and TRBJ2-1, with 7 bases that match TRBD2. The sample was memory CD4+ T cells from blood. This receptor was obtained from an adult in good health and CMV-seronegative. CDR3 sequence reads: CASGFSTSALSSYNEQFF. The CDR3 DNA is TGTGCTAGTGGTTTTAGTACTAGCGCGCTGAGCTCCTACAATGAGCAGTTCTTC. Full variable domain (remainder filled in from reference TRBV12-5 and TRBJ2-1): DARVTQTPRHKVTEMGQEVTMRCQPILGHNTVFWYRQTMMQGLELLAYFRNRAPLDDSGMPKDRFSAEMPDATLATLKIQPSEPRDSAVYFCASGFSTSALSSYNEQFFGPGTRLTVL.